This T cell receptor (beta chain) was documented in a study of T cell responses to AZD1222 COVID-19 vaccine. Overall study findings and caveats: Clonal diversity may have been underestimated, and the donors were mostly white British, with more females than males. Spike was spanned by vaccine-associated CD4 TCRs, with dominance at 160-218 and 743-854. Two AZD1222 doses significantly raised spike-specific TCR breadth and depth over controls.

In the case of this clone: The antigen is unknown.

Germline V gives CDR1 SQVTM, CDR2 ANQGSEA. The CDR3 extends over 12 amino acids. V gave up 3 bases and J gave up 7 bases; unmatched junction bases: 4. TCRdb keeps only in-frame clones here, not all; method: immunoSEQ multiplex PCR. The sample contains 130,000 to 150,000 clones, about 90% of which appear only once. The rearrangement joins TRBV29-1 to TRBJ1-1; the match to TRBD1 covers 8 bases. Specimen: peripheral blood, collected on day 0 of AZD1222 vaccination. The clonotype comes from an adult in good health. CDR3: CSVEPGGFEAFF. CDR3 nucleotide sequence: TGCAGCGTTGAGCCAGGGGGCTTTGAAGCTTTCTTT.